A single sample gave rise to the 29 T cell receptor beta chains below, sequenced in a study of CD4 T cells in relation to SARS-CoV-2 and coronaviruses. Sequencing used immunoSEQ multiplex PCR; TCRdb keeps in-frame clones, though not all of them. This sample has some 29,000 clones, with nearly 80% found just once. No antigen is known for these receptors. The unexposed donors gave CD4+ T cells in about 2011-2018, prior to COVID-19. Isolation of CD4+ T cells took place after about 9 days in culture. The sequenced sample consisted of CD4+ T cells from PBMCs, cultured in vitro. The receptors were sampled from a human donor in good health.

The V and J genes are TRBV9 and TRBJ1-6; a weak D match, TRBD1 (5 bases). CDR1 is SGDLS and CDR2 is YYNGEE in the germline V gene. Trimming removed 0 bases at V and 6 bases at J, with 10 bases between. This CDR3 is built from 15 residues. CDR3 bases: TGTGCCAGCAGCGTAGGGGGGGAGTTTAATTCACCCCTCCACTTT. Its translation is CASSVGGEFNSPLHF.

The chain links TRBV9 to TRBJ2-5, with 7 bases matching TRBD1. The junction had 6 bases not matched to a gene; V was cut back by 0 bases and J by 7 bases. This CDR3 has 14 amino acids. CDR1 is SGDLS, CDR2 YYNGEE, per germline. CDR3 region: CASSVDTGVGTQYF. The CDR3 DNA reads as TGTGCCAGCAGCGTAGACACAGGGGTGGGGACCCAGTACTTC.

CDR3 DNA sequence: TGTGCCAGCAGTTACCCGAGGCAGGGGGCCTACGAGCAGTACTTC. Translated: CASSYPRQGAYEQYF. The chain couples TRBV6-5 to TRBJ2-7; TRBD1 agrees at 7 bases. Germline V gene data show CDR1 as MNHEY and CDR2 as SVGAGI. The CDR3 loop spans 15 amino acids. V gave up 2 bases and J gave up 2 bases; unmatched junction bases: 6.

This chain links TRBV5-6 with TRBJ2-2; perhaps TRBD1 as D (5 bases). With 0 bases removed from V and 3 bases from J, the gap between germline ends came to 12 bases. CDR1 and CDR2 (germline): SGHDT, YYEEEE. The CDR3 length is 16 residues. The CDR3 loop is CASSLVGATDTGELFF. The CDR3 DNA follows: TGTGCCAGCAGCTTGGTAGGGGCTACGGACACCGGGGAGCTGTTTTTT.

This clone was seen more than once but under ten times. In nucleotides, the CDR3 is TGTGCCAGTTACGGACAGGGTGAAGGGCAGCCCCAGCATTTT. Translation: CASYGQGEGQPQHF. V usage is TRBV19 and J usage is TRBJ1-5, with 8 nucleotides matching TRBD1. Germline lookup yields CDR1 LNHDA and CDR2 SQIVND (reference sequence). V lost 8 bases, J lost 7 bases, and 10 bases stayed unmatched. This CDR3 is 14 amino acids long.

The V gene is TRBV7-8, the J gene TRBJ1-6; no clear D. This CDR3 contains 16 residues. Deletions cut 0 bases from V and 7 bases from J, with 13 bases between. The germline CDR1 and CDR2 sequences are SGHVS and FQNEAQ. CDR3 region: CASSLAVAVRNSPLHF. The CDR3 DNA is TGTGCCAGCAGCTTAGCGGTGGCGGTGAGAAATTCACCCCTCCACTTT.

V gene TRBV5-1 combines with J gene TRBJ1-2; D is ambiguous. Germline assignment: CDR1 SGHRS and CDR2 YFSETQ. V lost 0 bases to trimming and J lost 8 bases, with 8 bases between them. CDR3 length: 12 residues. The CDR3 nucleotides read TGCGCCAGCAGCTTGGGGGGTGGAGGCTACACCTTC. This gives the protein CASSLGGGGYTF.

The rearrangement uses TRBV19 and TRBJ1-1; D uncertain. V lost 2 bases and J 4 bases, leaving 14 bases between the germline ends. The CDR3 runs 15 residues. In germline, CDR1 is LNHDA, CDR2 SQIVND (reference sequence). The CDR3 here is CASSIFARPPTEAFF. The CDR3 DNA reads TGTGCCAGTAGTATATTTGCCAGGCCTCCCACTGAAGCTTTCTTT.

The chain links TRBV9 to TRBJ2-1; D may be TRBD1 (8 bases). V was shortened by 4 bases and J by 2 bases, with 22 bases between the two germline ends. CDR1 and CDR2 from the germline V gene are SGDLS and YYNGEE. There are 18 residues in the CDR3. CDR3 residues: CASSLQGAGGGAYNEQFF. CDR3 bases: TGTGCCAGCAGCCTTCAGGGGGCGGGCGGGGGCGCCTACAATGAGCAGTTCTTC.

V usage is TRBV14 and J usage is TRBJ1-1; D is perhaps TRBD1 (5 bases). The germline gives CDR1 SGHDN, CDR2 FVKESK. The CDR3 runs to 16 residues. The germline V and J ends were trimmed by 2 bases and 4 bases, with 17 bases remaining between them. The CDR3 coding sequence is TGTGCCAGCAGCCAACTCCGGGGCGGCGACGGCACTGAAGCTTTCTTT. Encoded protein: CASSQLRGGDGTEAFF.

This clone was observed a few times. This chain links TRBV5-1 with TRBJ2-5, with 7 positions matching TRBD2. Germline V gene data show CDR1 as SGHRS and CDR2 as YFSETQ. The CDR3 sequence is 14 residues long. After removal of 4 bases from V and 3 bases from J, the junction contained 6 bases not matched to a gene. CDR3 DNA: TGCGCCAGCAGCACATCGGGGGGAGAAGAGACCCAGTACTTC. Its translation is CASSTSGGEETQYF.

The V call is TRBV5-1, the J call TRBJ1-6; possible D gene TRBD1, 5 bases. V was cut by 4 bases and J by 7 bases, with 15 bases left in between. The CDR3 contains 15 residues. CDR1 and CDR2 (germline): SGHRS, YFSETQ. The CDR3 sequence is CASSPGTLENSPLHF. CDR3 bases: TGCGCCAGCAGCCCAGGGACCCTAGAGAATTCACCCCTCCACTTT.

The gene calls are TRBV11-3 and TRBJ1-1, with 7 nucleotides matching TRBD1. The CDR3 totals 15 residues. CDR1 and CDR2 (germline): SGHNT, YENEEA. J was trimmed by 1 base and V by 2 bases; bases with no gene match: 4. For the CDR3, the DNA is TGTGCCAGCAGCTTACTCCCAGGGGGGAACACTGAAGCTTTCTTT. Residues: CASSLLPGGNTEAFF.

This rearrangement joins TRBV2 to TRBJ2-7; the D gene could be TRBD1 or TRBD2 (7 bases each). Germline loops: CDR1 SNHLY, CDR2 FYNNEI. The length of the CDR3 is 15 residues. The germline V and J ends were trimmed by 2 bases and 2 bases, with 13 bases remaining between them. The CDR3 loop reads CASSESGGGTYEQYF. In DNA, the CDR3 is TGTGCCAGCAGTGAATCAGGGGGGGGTACCTACGAGCAGTACTTC.

The rearrangement uses TRBV7-9 and TRBJ2-3; D not certain. The CDR3 runs 14 residues. Germline V gene lookup returns CDR1 SEHNR and CDR2 FQNEAQ (reference sequence). The CDR3 nucleotides are TGTGCTACCAGGCCGGTGGCAAGCACAGATACGCAGTATTTT. Protein sequence: CATRPVASTDTQYF.

This clone was counted a single time. The V gene is TRBV2, the J gene TRBJ1-6, with D possibly being TRBD1 (5 bases). This CDR3 contains 13 residues. The V and J ends lost 10 bases and 5 bases respectively, with 12 bases between them. Per the germline V gene, CDR1 is SNHLY and CDR2 is FYNNEI. The CDR3 region is CATRIRDNSPLHF. The CDR3 nucleotides read TGTGCCACCCGGATCAGGGATAATTCACCCCTCCACTTT.

This chain connects TRBV2 to TRBJ2-1; 9 nucleotides align to TRBD1. J lost 6 bases, V lost 9 bases, and 9 bases had no gene match. This CDR3 contains 14 residues. The germline gives CDR1 SNHLY, CDR2 FYNNEI. The CDR3 region has the DNA TGTGCCAGTAAGGGGACAGGGAAGTCCAATGAGCAGTTCTTC. Translated: CASKGTGKSNEQFF.

This chain links TRBV9 with TRBJ2-5, with a weak D call TRBD1 (6 bases). CDR3 length equals 16 residues. Trimming removed 4 bases at V and 1 base at J, with 17 bases between. CDR1 SGDLS and CDR2 YYNGEE come from the germline V gene. CDR3 in amino acids: CASSTGTTRIQETQYF. As DNA, the CDR3 is TGTGCCAGCAGCACCGGGACAACCCGTATCCAAGAGACCCAGTACTTC.

V gene TRBV6-2 or TRBV6-3 combines with J gene TRBJ2-7, with 15 bases lining up with TRBD2. CDR3 length equals 17 residues. V lost 5 bases, J lost 3 bases, and 8 bases stayed unmatched. Germline V CDR1 and CDR2: MNHEY, SVGEGT. CDR3 amino acids: CASSPPGLAGGFYEQYF. DNA of the CDR3: TGTGCCAGCAGTCCCCCGGGACTAGCGGGGGGCTTCTACGAGCAGTACTTC.

A few counts support this clone. The V call is TRBV19, the J call TRBJ2-2, with D perhaps TRBD2 (6 bases). Germline V gives CDR1 LNHDA, CDR2 SQIVND (reference sequence). V lost 8 bases, J lost 3 bases, and 13 bases lay in between. The CDR3 has 14 residues. The CDR3 region has the DNA TGTGCCAGTCGCCTCGGGAGCCACACCGGGGAGCTGTTTTTT. Its protein is CASRLGSHTGELFF.

The DNA for the CDR3 is TGTGCCAGCAGTTATACCAGGGACAACTATGGCTACACCTTC. Translation: CASSYTRDNYGYTF. This chain uses TRBV6-5 with TRBJ1-2, with D tentatively TRBD1 (5 bases). Germline V gives CDR1 MNHEY, CDR2 SVGAGI. V was cut by 3 bases and J by 2 bases, with 10 bases left in between. The CDR3 totals 14 residues.

This clone was counted a few times. CDR3 sequence reads: CASSSGQGAGYTF. The CDR3 DNA is TGCGCCAGCAGCTCGGGACAGGGAGCTGGCTACACCTTC. The chain has TRBV5-1 and TRBJ1-2, with 9 positions matching TRBD1. The ends lost 3 bases at V and 7 bases at J; junction bases unmatched: 4. Per germline, CDR1 SGHRS and CDR2 YFSETQ. This CDR3 has 13 amino acids.

The rearrangement links TRBV5-4 to TRBJ2-7; D is perhaps TRBD1 or TRBD2 (5 bases each). V was trimmed by 1 base and J by 1 base, leaving 12 bases between them. Germline CDR1 and CDR2: SGHNT and YYREEE (reference sequence). The CDR3 is 15 residues long. DNA for the CDR3: TGTGCCAGCAGCTTGTTGACGGGGCTTTCCTACGAGCAGTACTTC. Encoded protein: CASSLLTGLSYEQYF.

The chain uses TRBV7-2 and TRBJ2-7, with 8 bases lining up with TRBD1. Germline values: CDR1 SGHTA, CDR2 FQGNSA. The CDR3 sequence is 14 residues long. V trimming: 2 bases; J trimming: 7 bases; junction bases outside the gene matches: 7. In DNA form, the CDR3 reads TGTGCCAGCAGCTTATCAGGACAGGGAGGTGAGCAGTACTTC. It codes for CASSLSGQGGEQYF. The whole variable domain, filled in from reference TRBV7-2 and TRBJ2-7, reads GAGVSQSPSNKVTEKGKDVELRCDPISGHTALYWYRQSLGQGLEFLIYFQGNSAPDKSGLPSDRFSAERTGGSVSTLTIQRTQQEDSAVYLCASSLSGQGGEQYFGPGTRLTVT.

The count of this clone is one. The chain links TRBV6-5 to TRBJ2-7; 10 bases are shared with TRBD1. V was pared by 4 bases and J by 4 bases, with 7 bases of the junction left unmatched. The length of the CDR3 is 15 residues. In germline, CDR1 is MNHEY, CDR2 SVGAGI. The CDR3 loop is CASSSAGTGEYEQYF. The CDR3 DNA reads as TGTGCCAGCAGTTCCGCCGGGACAGGGGAATACGAGCAGTACTTC.

This chain connects TRBV6-5 to TRBJ1-1; 9 bases are a match to TRBD1. The ends lost 7 bases at V and 0 bases at J; junction bases unmatched: 6. This CDR3 is built from 15 residues. Germline V gives CDR1 MNHEY, CDR2 SVGAGI. The CDR3 DNA reads as TGTGCCAGCATCCGGGACAGGGTACTGAACACTGAAGCTTTCTTT. It yields the protein CASIRDRVLNTEAFF.

The chain employs TRBV5-1 and TRBJ2-5, with 9 bases that match TRBD2. V trimming: 4 bases; J trimming: 2 bases; junction bases outside the gene matches: 9. Per the germline V gene, CDR1 is SGHRS and CDR2 is YFSETQ. The CDR3 is 16 amino acids. The DNA for the CDR3 is TGCGCCAGCAGCGCGGGAATAGCGGGGGCACAAGAGACCCAGTACTTC. Protein product: CASSAGIAGAQETQYF.

The V and J genes are TRBV5-6 and TRBJ2-1; 7 bases fit TRBD1. CDR1 is SGHDT, CDR2 YYEEEE, per germline. V shed 1 base and J 6 bases; nucleotides not matched to a gene: 10. CDR3 size: 16 residues. As DNA, the CDR3 is TGTGCCAGCAGCTTGTCCCTGACAGGGTACGGCAATGAGCAGTTCTTC. This translates into CASSLSLTGYGNEQFF.

This clone was seen a handful of times. The chain carries TRBV7-8 and TRBJ1-2, with D tentatively TRBD1 (5 bases). Between the trimmed V and J ends, which lost 5 bases and 9 bases, there was a span of 16 bases. This CDR3 spans 13 amino acids. Germline values: CDR1 SGHVS, CDR2 FQNEAQ. The CDR3 region is CASSTLTGPSYTF. In nucleotides, the CDR3 is TGTGCCAGCAGCACCCTGACGGGGCCTAGCTACACCTTC.